Each of the 25 T cell receptor beta chains below was sequenced from the same sample in a study of blood T cell repertoires in COVID-19. The protocol was immunoSEQ multiplex PCR, while the TCRdb copy is restricted to in-frame clones and leaves out a portion. The table shows 190,000 or so clones, with 85% occurring only once. The specimen was PBMCs or T cells enriched from blood (not recorded which). These receptors originate from a man aged 35 to 55 who had recovered from COVID-19.

This clone is a singleton in its sample. The chain links TRBV5-1 to TRBJ1-2; 9 bases agree with TRBD1. The CDR3 is 12 residues long. V lost 4 bases and J lost 8; bases outside the gene matches: 3. Germline V CDR1 and CDR2: SGHRS, YFSETQ. In DNA form, the CDR3 reads TGCGCCAGCAGCATTACAGGGGGCGGCTACACCTTC. This sequence encodes CASSITGGGYTF.

This clone appeared once. The chain joins TRBV12-3 or TRBV12-4 to TRBJ2-1, with a possible D match to TRBD2 (6 bases). The V gene lost 5 bases and the J gene lost 12 bases, with 11 bases spanning the gap. The CDR3 runs 11 residues. CDR3 in DNA: TGTGCCAGCAGTGTTGGACTATTGCAGTTCTTC. Amino acids: CASSVGLLQFF.

The V gene is TRBV11-1, the J gene TRBJ2-3; TRBD1 might be the D (5 bases). The germline gives CDR1 SGHAT, CDR2 FQDESV (reference sequence). Trimming pared 4 bases from V and 0 bases from J, leaving 11 bases between. The CDR3 sequence is 15 residues long. CDR3 residues: CASSSRAASTDTQYF. CDR3 in DNA: TGTGCCAGCAGCTCCAGGGCCGCTAGCACAGATACGCAGTATTTT.

The gene calls are TRBV4-2 and TRBJ1-4; D gene uncertain. V was shortened by 5 bases and J by 3 bases, with 13 bases between the two germline ends. The CDR3 runs 15 residues. CDR1 and CDR2 from the germline V gene are LGHNA and YNFKEQ. The CDR3 is CASSRELGPNEKLFF. In nucleotides, the CDR3 is TGTGCCAGCAGCAGGGAGTTGGGTCCTAATGAAAAACTGTTTTTT.

V gene TRBV4-2 combines with J gene TRBJ2-7; 9 bases fit TRBD2. V gave up 0 bases and J gave up 2 bases; unmatched junction bases: 11. This CDR3 region has 18 residues. The germline V gene has CDR1 LGHNA and CDR2 YNFKEQ. The CDR3 region is CASSQDSSGSAPTYEQYF. The CDR3 DNA is TGTGCCAGCAGCCAAGATAGTAGCGGGAGCGCCCCTACCTACGAGCAGTACTTC.

This chain joins TRBV9 and TRBJ1-5, with D unclear. CDR1 is SGDLS, CDR2 YYNGEE, per germline. The V end lost 0 bases, the J end lost 2 bases, and 9 bases lay between the germline ends. The CDR3 totals 15 residues. CDR3 sequence: CASSVAGNGNQPQHF. Here the CDR3 DNA reads TGTGCCAGCAGCGTAGCGGGGAATGGCAATCAGCCCCAGCATTTT.

Only a few counts were recorded for this clone. This chain links TRBV7-6 with TRBJ1-3, with 8 bases matching TRBD1. V was clipped by 5 bases and J by 2 bases; unmatched bases: 11. CDR3 size: 17 residues. Germline values: CDR1 SGHVS, CDR2 FNYEAQ. The chain's CDR3 is CASSLQLGQGAGNTIYF. The CDR3 DNA reads as TGTGCCAGCAGCCTCCAACTAGGACAGGGAGCTGGAAACACCATATATTTT. Based on the CDR3 plus reference TRBV7-6 and TRBJ1-3, the full variable domain is GAGVSQSPRYKVTKRGQDVALRCDPISGHVSLYWYRQALGQGPEFLTYFNYEAQQDKSGLPNDRFSAERPEGSISTLTIQRTEQRDSAMYRCASSLQLGQGAGNTIYFGEGSWLTVV.

This clone was recorded once. As DNA, the CDR3 is TGTGCCAGCAGCTTCGGGACTAGCGGAACGAACACCGGGGAGCTGTTTTTT. It codes for CASSFGTSGTNTGELFF. The chain joins TRBV7-9 to TRBJ2-2, with TRBD2 matching 11 bases. Germline V CDR1 and CDR2: SEHNR, FQNEAQ (reference sequence). V shed 3 bases and J 0 bases; nucleotides not matched to a gene: 3. CDR3 length: 17 residues.

The genes are TRBV14 and TRBJ2-1; 7 nucleotides line up with TRBD1. With V trimmed by 4 bases and J by 9 bases, 3 bases remained unmatched. In germline, CDR1 is SGHDN, CDR2 FVKESK. The CDR3 has 12 residues. The CDR3 is CASSPTGIEQFF. The CDR3 DNA sequence: TGTGCCAGCAGCCCGACAGGGATTGAGCAGTTCTTC.

The V and J genes are TRBV5-4 and TRBJ2-5, with 7 bases lining up with TRBD2. The CDR3 is 16 residues long. With V trimmed by 1 base and J by 5 bases, 11 bases remained unmatched. In germline, CDR1 is SGHNT, CDR2 YYREEE (reference sequence). The CDR3 loop is CASSLLGLGRAETQYF. DNA of the CDR3: TGTGCCAGCAGCTTGCTTGGACTAGGGAGAGCGGAGACCCAGTACTTC.

This rearrangement joins TRBV27 to TRBJ2-7; D possibly corresponds to TRBD2 (6 bases). Germline CDR1 and CDR2: MNHEY and SMNVEV (reference sequence). This CDR3 contains 13 residues. The V end lost 4 bases, the J end lost 2 bases, and 9 bases lay between the germline ends. The CDR3 region is CASSSGLAYEQYF. The CDR3 DNA reads as TGTGCCAGCAGTTCGGGACTGGCCTACGAGCAGTACTTC.

This chain joins TRBV30 and TRBJ1-5, with D tentatively TRBD1 (6 bases). In germline, CDR1 is GTSNPN, CDR2 SVGIG (reference sequence). CDR3 length: 13 residues. V gave up 5 bases and J gave up 2 bases, with 10 bases separating them. CDR3 in DNA: TGTGCCTGGGGGAGACAGGGCAATCAGCCCCAGCATTTT. It yields the protein CAWGRQGNQPQHF.

This clone was recorded a few times. A single base separates this from a much larger clone, so it may be a read error. J is TRBJ2-1 and V is TRBV6-4; 7 bases fit TRBD2. CDR1 is MRHNA and CDR2 is SNTAGT in the germline V gene. CDR3 size: 15 residues. V lost 3 bases and J lost 0; bases outside the gene matches: 2. The CDR3 region has the DNA TGTGCCAGCAGTGAAATAGCGGGCTCCTACAATGAGCAGTTCTTC. Protein sequence: CASSEIAGSYNEQFF.

The chain carries TRBV4-1 and TRBJ1-2, with a possible D match to TRBD1 (5 bases). The ends were cut back, 0 bases at V and 6 bases at J, with 11 bases in the middle. This CDR3 is 14 amino acids long. Germline V gene sequence: CDR1 MGHRA, CDR2 YSYEKL. The CDR3 coding sequence is TGCGCCAGCAGCCAAGACGCAGGGTCCGATGGCTACACCTTC. Translation gives CASSQDAGSDGYTF.

V usage is TRBV9 and J usage is TRBJ2-2; the D gene is possibly TRBD1 (7 bases). The length of the CDR3 is 16 residues. V was pared by 1 base and J by 3 bases, with 13 bases between. Germline CDR1 and CDR2: SGDLS and YYNGEE. This CDR3 is CASSVSSRGDTGELFF. The CDR3 nucleotides read TGTGCCAGCAGCGTATCCTCCAGGGGGGACACCGGGGAGCTGTTTTTT.

A few counts support this clone. The chain is built from TRBV3-1 (or the pseudogene TRBV3-2) and TRBJ2-7; D is unclear. V was pared by 1 base and J by 6 bases, with 10 bases between. Germline V gene data show CDR1 as LGHDT and CDR2 as YNNKEL (reference sequence). The CDR3 length is 13 residues. The CDR3 coding sequence is TGTGCCAGCAGCCAAGTCGACGGGTCCGAGCAGTACTTC. Translated, it gives CASSQVDGSEQYF.

This chain joins TRBV5-1 and TRBJ1-3, with 9 bases lining up with TRBD1. The trim removed 0 bases at V and 0 bases at J, leaving 1 base unmatched. Per the germline V gene, CDR1 is SGHRS and CDR2 is YFSETQ. The CDR3 sequence is 16 residues long. CDR3 bases: TGCGCCAGCAGCTTGGTGGGACAGGGCTCTGGAAACACCATATATTTT. It specifies CASSLVGQGSGNTIYF.

This CDR3 is CASSQASPGNEQFF. The CDR3, as DNA: TGCGCCAGCAGCCAAGCCTCCCCGGGGAATGAGCAGTTCTTC. The chain carries TRBV4-3 and TRBJ2-1, with TRBD2 as a possible D gene (5 bases). The germline V gene encodes CDR1 LGHNA and CDR2 YSLEER. This CDR3 is 14 amino acids long. Trimming took 1 base from V and 7 from J, leaving 11 bases between them.

V usage is TRBV19 and J usage is TRBJ2-2, with a possible D match to TRBD1 (6 bases). V lost 6 bases, J lost 6 bases, and 11 bases lay in between. Germline V lookup: CDR1 LNHDA, CDR2 SQIVND (reference sequence). The CDR3 is made up of 13 amino acids. CDR3 nucleotides: TGTGCCAGTAGCCTCAGGGGACCCGGGGAGCTGTTTTTT. It codes for CASSLRGPGELFF.

V is TRBV19 and J is TRBJ1-1; TRBD1 agrees at 8 bases. Trimming removed 6 bases from V and 4 bases from J; junction bases left unmatched: 7. The CDR3 spans 14 residues. Germline V gives CDR1 LNHDA, CDR2 SQIVND (reference sequence). The CDR3, as DNA: TGTGCCAGTAGGGGACAGGTAAGAGGCACTGAAGCTTTCTTT. Protein: CASRGQVRGTEAFF.

The V gene is TRBV7-9, the J gene TRBJ2-3, with 8 bases lining up with TRBD2. Trimming at V came to 2 bases and at J to 1 base, leaving 2 bases not matched to a gene. The CDR3 sequence is 15 residues long. CDR1 and CDR2 (germline): SEHNR, FQNEAQ (reference sequence). In DNA, the CDR3 is TGTGCCAGCAGCTTAACTAGCGGAGGCACAGATACGCAGTATTTT. Its translation: CASSLTSGGTDTQYF.

This clone has only a few counts. V is TRBV6-2 or TRBV6-3 and J is TRBJ2-3; TRBD2 matches at 12 bases. The CDR3 has 15 residues. With V trimmed by 5 bases and J by 3 bases, 3 bases remained unmatched. Per germline, CDR1 MNHEY and CDR2 SVGEGT. The CDR3 region is CASSPTSGGTDTQYF. CDR3 DNA sequence: TGTGCCAGCAGTCCGACTAGCGGGGGAACAGATACGCAGTATTTT.

The V and J genes are TRBV5-6 and TRBJ2-7; D is unresolved. The germline gives CDR1 SGHDT, CDR2 YYEEEE. Trimming removed 0 bases at V and 0 bases at J, with 10 bases between. The CDR3 is 15 amino acids. The DNA for the CDR3 is TGTGCCAGCAGCTTGGGCCTTACGAGCTCCTACGAGCAGTACTTC. Protein product: CASSLGLTSSYEQYF.

The chain joins TRBV9 to TRBJ1-5; D is unresolved. This CDR3 is built from 15 residues. The V end was cut by 0 bases, the J end by 4 bases, with 11 bases between. Germline loops: CDR1 SGDLS, CDR2 YYNGEE. CDR3 sequence (DNA): TGTGCCAGCAGCGTAGGTACGACACAAAATCAGCCCCAGCATTTT. Its translation: CASSVGTTQNQPQHF. Complete variable domain (other parts from reference TRBV9 and TRBJ1-5): DSGVTQTPKHLITATGQRVTLRCSPRSGDLSVYWYQQSLDQGLQFLIQYYNGEERAKGNILERFSAQQFPDLHSELNLSSLELGDSALYFCASSVGTTQNQPQHFGDGTRLSIL.

This sequence joins TRBV2 and TRBJ2-7; 8 bases are a match to TRBD1. In germline, CDR1 is SNHLY, CDR2 FYNNEI. The CDR3 covers 14 residues. Unmatched junction bases numbered 9, after V lost 6 bases and J lost 5 bases. The CDR3 DNA follows: TGTGCCAGCAGGGATGACAGGGGTGGCCACGAGCAGTACTTC. Protein: CASRDDRGGHEQYF.